Reported below is one T cell receptor beta chain. As yet, its antigen is unknown. This entry is derived from a study of neoadjuvant nivolumab and ipilimumab in lung cancer. Study findings and constraints: Only two of four nivolumab-treated tumors gained richness and clonality by surgery. Higher pretherapy blood TCR richness went with higher resected-tumor richness. Resected tumors had greater TCR richness and clonality than uninvolved lung.

This table comes from immunoSEQ multiplex PCR, and its TCRdb copy is limited to in-frame clones, with some not included. This sample has about 38,000 clones, with 89% found just once. This CDR3 comprises 13 residues. Germline V gives CDR1 SGHNT, CDR2 YENEEA. Trimming took off 5 bases at V and 3 bases at J, with 11 bases between the two ends. The receptor was isolated from an adult with non-small cell lung cancer. The rearrangement joins TRBV11-3 to TRBJ2-7; possibly TRBD2 for D (6 bases). Specimen: peripheral blood, collected before neoadjuvant nivolumab, alone or with ipilimumab. The CDR3 nucleotides read TGTGCCAGCAGCCCCGGGACTGGCTACGAGCAGTACTTC. The encoded protein is CASSPGTGYEQYF.